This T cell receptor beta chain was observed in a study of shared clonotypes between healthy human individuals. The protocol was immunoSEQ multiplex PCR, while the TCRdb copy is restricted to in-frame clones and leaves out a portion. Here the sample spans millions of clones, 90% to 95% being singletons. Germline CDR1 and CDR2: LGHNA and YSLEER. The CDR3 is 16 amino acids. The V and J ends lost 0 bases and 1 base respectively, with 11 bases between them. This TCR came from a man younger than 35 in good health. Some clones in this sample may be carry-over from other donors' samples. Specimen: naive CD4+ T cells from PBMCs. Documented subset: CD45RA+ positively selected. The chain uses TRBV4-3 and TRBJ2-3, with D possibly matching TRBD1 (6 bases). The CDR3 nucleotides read TGCGCCAGCAGCCAAGAGGGGGCCCTCCGCACAGATACGCAGTATTTT. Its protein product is CASSQEGALRTDTQYF.